This T cell receptor beta chain came from a study of CD8 T cells in ankylosing spondylitis. TCRdb used MiXCR to reprocess the 5' RACE reads, holding one entry per CDR3 protein. The table has roughly 200,000 distinct CDR3 sequences, 20% to 30% seen once. This clonotype was detected a few times. Between the trimmed V and J ends, which lost 8 bases and 6 bases, there was a span of 12 bases. CDR1 and CDR2 from the germline V gene are LNHNV and YYDKDF (reference sequence). This CDR3 is built from 12 residues. This chain uses TRBV15 with TRBJ2-3; no clear D gene. The sequencing sample was made of blood, either unsorted or a sorted T cell fraction (not recorded which). This clonotype was obtained from a male donor with ankylosing spondylitis or in good health (not recorded which). CDR3 in amino acids: CATGPDADTQYF. The DNA of the CDR3 is TGTGCCACCGGGCCAGATGCCGATACGCAGTATTTT.